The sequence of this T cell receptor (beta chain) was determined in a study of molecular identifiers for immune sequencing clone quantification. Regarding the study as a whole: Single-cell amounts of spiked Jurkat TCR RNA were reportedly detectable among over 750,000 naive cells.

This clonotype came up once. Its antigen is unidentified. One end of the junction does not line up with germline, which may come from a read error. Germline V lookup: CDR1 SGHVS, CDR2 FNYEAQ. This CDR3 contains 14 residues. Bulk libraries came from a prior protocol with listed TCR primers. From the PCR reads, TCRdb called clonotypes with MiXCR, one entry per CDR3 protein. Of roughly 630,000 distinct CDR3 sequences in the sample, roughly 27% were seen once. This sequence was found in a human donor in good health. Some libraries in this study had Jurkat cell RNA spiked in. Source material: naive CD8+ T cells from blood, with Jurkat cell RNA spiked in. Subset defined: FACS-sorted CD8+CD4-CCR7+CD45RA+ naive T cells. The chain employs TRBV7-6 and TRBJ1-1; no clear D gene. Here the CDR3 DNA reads TGTGCTAGCAGCTTAAACGCGGTGGCCACTGAAGCTTTCTTT. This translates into CASSLNAVATEAFF.